The clone carrying this T cell receptor (beta chain) was found once. Methods used by the authors: Reference gene primer amplification in the assay estimated nucleated cell counts. Assay: immunoSEQ multiplex PCR; the TCRdb copy retains only in-frame clones and omits some. The V and J calls and the clone size are those of that table, but D and trimming were determined from the DNA. The sample lists roughly 250,000 clones; approximately 84% were seen once. The CDR3 runs 16 residues. Germline assignment: CDR1 LGHNT and CDR2 FRNRAP. The V segment lost 2 bases and the J segment 10 bases; nucleotides outside the gene matches: 7. This entry is derived from a study of blood T cell repertoires in COVID-19. Study context: The study drew acute and convalescent COVID-19 samples from the United States, Italy and Spain. T cells, B-cell-depleted T cells, or PBMCs provided the cDNA or gDNA that served as material.

The sample comprised peripheral blood. The chain is built from TRBV12-5 and TRBJ2-1, with 14 nucleotides matching TRBD2. This TCR was recovered from a man between 50 and 59 years old with acute or convalescent COVID-19. The CDR3 region has the DNA TGTGCTAGTGGTTTGTTGGGACTAGCGGGAGTAATGGAGCAGTTCTTC. Its protein product is CASGLLGLAGVMEQFF. Combining the CDR3 with reference TRBV12-5 and TRBJ2-1 gives the whole variable domain DARVTQTPRHKVTEMGQEVTMRCQPILGHNTVFWYRQTMMQGLELLAYFRNRAPLDDSGMPKDRFSAEMPDATLATLKIQPSEPRDSAVYFCASGLLGLAGVMEQFFGPGTRLTVL.